The rows below give T cell receptor beta chains drawn from one sample of a study of Tregs in tolerant kidney transplant recipients. Only in-frame clones appear in the TCRdb table, and some are missing; sequencing was by immunoSEQ multiplex PCR. The sample holds fewer than 95,000 clones; 80% to 95% are singletons and the top ten take around 1.6%. Specimen: CD4+ T cells from blood (PBMCs), collected 12 months after the transplant. Source of these receptors: a human patient who received a combined kidney and bone marrow transplant. Certain T cells may be donor cells from the graft. The CDR3 runs from the conserved cysteine through the conserved F or W. D genes are given only for firm matches. Some rows have no size entry. The others give once, few or many, or a class for an expanded clone.

size	V	D	J	CDR3	DNA
.	TRBV15	.	TRBJ2-2	CATSSRLGNTGELFF	TGTGCCACCAGCTCAAGACTAGGCAACACCGGGGAGCTGTTTTTT
once	TRBV30	.	TRBJ2-5	CAWSVRRQETQYF	TGTGCCTGGAGTGTAAGGAGGCAAGAGACCCAGTACTTC
.	TRBV27	TRBD1	TRBJ2-5	CASSSRTGTETQYF	TGTGCCAGCAGTTCCCGGACAGGGACAGAGACCCAGTACTTC
.	TRBV19	.	TRBJ2-3	CASMQGGADTQYF	TGTGCCAGTATGCAGGGGGGCGCAGATACGCAGTATTTT
.	TRBV6-6	.	TRBJ1-2	CASSYSPQRTNYGYTF	TGTGCCAGCAGTTACTCCCCGCAGCGAACTAACTATGGCTACACCTTC
.	TRBV29-1	.	TRBJ2-2	CSVVSFANTGELFF	TGCAGCGTTGTTAGTTTCGCGAACACCGGGGAGCTGTTTTTT
.	TRBV14	.	TRBJ2-7	CASSQARETGYSYEQYF	TGTGCCAGCAGCCAAGCTAGAGAGACAGGTTACTCCTACGAGCAGTACTTC
.	TRBV6-4	.	TRBJ2-3	CASSGGVRESQYF	TGTGCCAGCAGTGGGGGAGTGCGGGAATCGCAGTATTTT
.	TRBV5-6	TRBD1	TRBJ2-7	CASSLLVGDRAREYF	TGTGCCAGCAGCTTATTAGTCGGGGACAGGGCACGAGAGTACTTC
.	TRBV28	.	TRBJ1-1	CASSSTVNTEAFF	TGTGCCAGCAGTTCGACAGTTAACACTGAAGCTTTCTTT
.	TRBV5-1	TRBD1	TRBJ2-5	CASSLAGTGLETQYF	TGCGCCAGCAGCTTGGCAGGGACAGGGCTGGAGACCCAGTACTTC
.	TRBV5-6	TRBD1	TRBJ2-5	CASRWTGGPQETQYF	TGTGCCAGCAGATGGACAGGGGGTCCCCAAGAGACCCAGTACTTC
.	TRBV6-6	TRBD2	TRBJ2-1	CASTGGSPYNEQFF	TGTGCCAGCACGGGGGGGAGTCCCTACAATGAGCAGTTCTTC
.	TRBV7-9	.	TRBJ1-2	CASGDGSNYGYTF	TGTGCCAGCGGCGATGGGAGTAACTATGGCTACACCTTC
.	TRBV28	TRBD1	TRBJ1-4	CASRLQGDNEKLFF	TGTGCCAGCAGACTACAGGGGGATAATGAAAAACTGTTTTTT
.	TRBV7-9	.	TRBJ1-5	CASSYGGIDNQPQHF	TGTGCCAGCAGCTACGGCGGGATAGACAATCAGCCCCAGCATTTT
.	TRBV30	TRBD1	TRBJ1-6	CAWSGGGQVNSPLHF	TGTGCCTGGAGTGGGGGGGGACAGGTAAATTCACCCCTCCACTTT
.	TRBV7-2	TRBD2	TRBJ2-5	CASSLRSLAGVRETQYF	TGTGCCAGCAGCTTAAGATCACTAGCGGGAGTGCGGGAGACCCAGTACTTC
.	TRBV7-2	.	TRBJ2-1	CASSLRSGNEQFF	TGTGCCAGCAGCTTACGCAGCGGCAATGAGCAGTTCTTC
.	TRBV27	TRBD1	TRBJ2-3	CASTRGPGYTDTQYF	TGTGCCAGCACCAGGGGGCCAGGGTATACAGATACGCAGTATTTT
.	TRBV7-9	.	TRBJ2-7	CASSMRLVTEQYF	TGTGCCAGCAGCATGAGACTAGTGACCGAGCAGTACTTC
once	TRBV28	TRBD2	TRBJ2-1	CASSPGLAATTSNEQFF	TGTGCCAGCAGTCCGGGACTAGCGGCAACTACATCGAATGAGCAGTTCTTC
.	TRBV7-2	TRBD2	TRBJ2-3	CASSQRSGGGAYTDTQYF	TGTGCCAGCAGTCAAAGAAGCGGCGGGGGGGCGTACACAGATACGCAGTATTTT
.	TRBV6-4	.	TRBJ2-1	CASSFSGSSYNEQFF	TGTGCCAGCAGTTTTTCAGGTTCCTCCTACAATGAGCAGTTCTTC
once	TRBV13	TRBD2	TRBJ2-3	CASSLAGTSGGTDTQYF	TGTGCCAGCAGCCTCGCTGGGACTAGCGGGGGAACAGATACGCAGTATTTT
.	TRBV11-1	TRBD1	TRBJ1-2	CASSSQGALYGYTF	TGTGCCAGCAGCTCACAGGGGGCGTTATACGGCTACACCTTC
.	TRBV7-2	TRBD1	TRBJ2-7	CASSFPAPGQGPSYEQYF	TGTGCCAGCAGCTTTCCTGCCCCGGGACAGGGCCCCTCCTACGAGCAGTACTTC
.	TRBV11-3	.	TRBJ2-7	CASSLVGTGRKQYF	TGTGCCAGCAGCTTAGTTGGTACAGGTCGCAAGCAGTACTTC
.	TRBV29-1	TRBD1	TRBJ1-1	CSVAGTGATEAFF	TGCAGCGTTGCCGGGACAGGGGCCACTGAAGCTTTCTTT
.	TRBV9	TRBD2	TRBJ2-1	CASSVDGGTSGIHEQFF	TGTGCCAGCAGCGTAGATGGGGGCACTAGCGGGATCCATGAGCAGTTCTTC
.	TRBV6-6	TRBD1	TRBJ2-7	CASRRTGEGLFEQYF	TGTGCCAGCAGGAGAACAGGGGAAGGTCTTTTCGAGCAGTACTTC
few	TRBV14	.	TRBJ1-4	CASRKEGFGEKLFF	TGTGCCAGCAGGAAGGAGGGGTTTGGTGAAAAACTGTTTTTT
.	TRBV4-3	.	TRBJ1-5	CASSQDMAGHQPQHF	TGCGCCAGCAGCCAAGATATGGCAGGGCATCAGCCCCAGCATTTT
.	TRBV5-4	TRBD1	TRBJ1-1	CASSLTGDRTEAFF	TGTGCCAGCAGCTTGACAGGGGACAGGACTGAAGCTTTCTTT
.	TRBV7-2	.	TRBJ2-3	CASSLGGLGGESHTQYF	TGTGCCAGCAGCTTAGGGGGACTGGGCGGGGAGAGCCATACGCAGTATTTT
.	TRBV7-2	.	TRBJ2-7	CASSFPPLEQYF	TGTGCCAGCAGCTTCCCCCCCCTCGAGCAGTACTTC